Listed here are 7 T cell receptor beta chains from one sample, sequenced in a study of PD-L1 blockade in urothelial cancer. The time point: peripheral blood 6 weeks after treatment start. The repertoire was sequenced with immunoSEQ multiplex PCR; TCRdb's copy has only in-frame clones and lacks some. The table lists around 87,000 clones, around 78% of them singletons. The starting material was PBMCs, obtained around atezolizumab (anti-PD-L1) treatment. These receptor sequences come from a man between 70 and 80 years old with urothelial cancer.

The chain recombines TRBV5-1 with TRBJ2-5; 10 bases agree with TRBD2. Germline lookup yields CDR1 SGHRS and CDR2 YFSETQ. J gave up 0 bases and V 4 bases, and 6 bases lay outside the gene matches. The length of the CDR3 is 16 residues. The CDR3 region is CASSRKLAGNQETQYF. The CDR3, as DNA: TGCGCCAGCAGCCGCAAACTAGCGGGGAACCAAGAGACCCAGTACTTC.

The chain carries TRBV29-1 and TRBJ1-1; tentatively, D is TRBD1 (5 bases). V lost 1 base to trimming and J lost 0 bases, with 15 bases between them. There are 16 residues in the CDR3. Germline loops: CDR1 SQVTM, CDR2 ANQGSEA. The DNA for the CDR3 is TGCAGCGTTGAAGGGACCCAGGGAACCCTGAACACTGAAGCTTTCTTT. As protein: CSVEGTQGTLNTEAFF.

The genes are TRBV7-6 and TRBJ2-7; 10 nucleotides align to TRBD1. The CDR3 has 14 residues. Germline trimming cut 5 bases from V and 9 bases from J; bases unmatched to any gene: 10. CDR1 is SGHVS, CDR2 FNYEAQ, per germline. This CDR3 is CASSLDRGYTGQYF. CDR3 DNA: TGTGCCAGCAGCCTGGACAGGGGGTATACAGGGCAGTACTTC.

The genes are TRBV7-2 and TRBJ2-7; D might be TRBD1 (5 bases). This CDR3 comprises 15 residues. The V gene's germline CDR1 is SGHTA and CDR2 FQGNSA. Between the trimmed V and J ends, which lost 1 base and 4 bases, there was a span of 14 bases. The CDR3 here is CASSLDSGALYEQYF. The CDR3 DNA follows: TGTGCCAGCAGCTTAGACAGTGGGGCTCTGTACGAGCAGTACTTC.

This clone was counted a few times. V and J are TRBV5-1 and TRBJ1-6; 8 bases match TRBD1. The J segment lost 8 bases and the V segment lost 0 bases, leaving 10 bases of the junction unmatched. This CDR3 region has 17 residues. Germline V gene lookup returns CDR1 SGHRS and CDR2 YFSETQ. The DNA for the CDR3 is TGCGCCAGCAGCTTGGTTGGGCCACTGACAGGGGATTCACCCCTCCACTTT. It specifies CASSLVGPLTGDSPLHF. Based on the CDR3 plus reference TRBV5-1 and TRBJ1-6, the full variable domain is KAGVTQTPRYLIKTRGQQVTLSCSPISGHRSVSWYQQTPGQGLQFLFEYFSETQRNKGNFPGRFSGRQFSNSRSEMNVSTLELGDSALYLCASSLVGPLTGDSPLHFGNGTRLTVT.

The chain couples TRBV5-1 to TRBJ2-7; 8 bases agree with TRBD1. The germline V gene encodes CDR1 SGHRS and CDR2 YFSETQ. The CDR3 is made up of 16 amino acids. Germline trimming cut 3 bases from V and 6 bases from J; bases unmatched to any gene: 14. The CDR3 nucleotides read TGCGCCAGCAGCTCCAAATCCGGGACAGGTGCGGCCGAGCAGTACTTC. Protein product: CASSSKSGTGAAEQYF. Based on the CDR3 plus reference TRBV5-1 and TRBJ2-7, the full variable domain is KAGVTQTPRYLIKTRGQQVTLSCSPISGHRSVSWYQQTPGQGLQFLFEYFSETQRNKGNFPGRFSGRQFSNSRSEMNVSTLELGDSALYLCASSSKSGTGAAEQYFGPGTRLTVT.

CDR3 DNA sequence: TGTGCCAGCAGACCTTCGTGGACAGCGACGAACACTGAAGCTTTCTTT. Translated, it gives CASRPSWTATNTEAFF. This sequence joins TRBV27 and TRBJ1-1, with D tentatively TRBD1 (6 bases). V was pared by 6 bases and J by 1 base, with 18 bases between. The germline V gene encodes CDR1 MNHEY and CDR2 SMNVEV (reference sequence). The CDR3 runs to 16 residues.